This section outlines one T cell receptor (beta chain) sequence together with its context. Its cognate antigen is unknown. Any history of autoimmune disease or systemic immunosuppression disqualified patients. This entry belongs to a study of OX40 agonist ivuxolimab in advanced cancers. Study results and limitations: Still undetermined is the antigen specificity of the expanded peripheral T cells. CD8+ T cells were the subset that, on average, had more expanded clones than CD4+. Among the lowest peripheral clonal expansion occurred in 0.1-3.0 mg/kg partial responders.

Data came from immunoSEQ multiplex PCR; TCRdb stores just in-frame clones and leaves some out. Among some 43,000 clones listed, about 86% were seen once. Germline V gene data show CDR1 as MNHNS and CDR2 as SASEGT. This CDR3 is built from 15 residues. V lost 5 bases to trimming and J lost 3 bases, with 16 bases between them. The V and J genes are TRBV6-1 and TRBJ1-1, with TRBD1 as a possible D gene (6 bases). This specimen was CD4+ or CD8+ T cells sorted from blood, taken in a trial of the OX40 agonist ivuxolimab. The origin of this receptor is an adult with an advanced solid tumor such as melanoma, head and neck, liver or kidney cancer. The CDR3 nucleotides read TGTGCCAGCAGTACCGCTGAGTACAGGGACACTGAAGCTTTCTTT. Protein sequence: CASSTAEYRDTEAFF.